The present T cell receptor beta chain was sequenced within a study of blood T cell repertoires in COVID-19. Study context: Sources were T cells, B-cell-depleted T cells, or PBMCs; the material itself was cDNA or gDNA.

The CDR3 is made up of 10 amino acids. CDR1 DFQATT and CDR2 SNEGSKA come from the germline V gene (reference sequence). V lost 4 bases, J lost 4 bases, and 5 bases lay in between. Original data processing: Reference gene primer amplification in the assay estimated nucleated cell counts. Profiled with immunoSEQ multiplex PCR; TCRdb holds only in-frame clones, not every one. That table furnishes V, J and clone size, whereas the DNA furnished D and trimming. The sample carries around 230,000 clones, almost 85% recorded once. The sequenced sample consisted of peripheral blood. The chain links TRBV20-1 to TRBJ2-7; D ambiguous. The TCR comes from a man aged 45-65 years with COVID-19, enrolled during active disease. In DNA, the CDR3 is TGCAGTGCTACCTTGTACGAGCAGTACTTC. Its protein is CSATLYEQYF.